The 17 T cell receptor beta chains below all came from one sample that was sequenced in a study of T cell repertoires in cytomegalovirus infection. TCRdb reprocessed the reads via MiXCR and lists one record per CDR3 protein. Of approximately 730,000 distinct CDR3 sequences in the sample, almost 30% are singletons; the top ten hold over 10%. Their specific antigens are unknown. The input for sequencing was cultured CD8+ T cells from PBMCs, taken from culture after CMV antigen stimulation. The receptors originated from a human donor in good health (CMV status not recorded). Some clones in this sample may be carry-over from other donors' samples.

The table lists this clonotype with a few counts. The genes are TRBV3-1 and TRBJ1-2; tentative D call: TRBD1 (5 bases). Looked up from germline, CDR1 is LGHDT and CDR2 is YNNKEL (reference sequence). The CDR3 is 16 amino acids. V was shortened by 0 bases and J by 4 bases, with 15 bases between the two germline ends. The CDR3 region is CASSQDVGVRGYGYTF. For the CDR3, the DNA is TGTGCCAGCAGCCAAGACGTGGGGGTTCGTGGCTATGGCTACACCTTC.

The chain combines TRBV29-1 with TRBJ1-2; TRBD1 matches at 7 bases. From germline, CDR1 is SQVTM and CDR2 ANQGSEA. The CDR3 is made up of 14 amino acids. J lost 7 bases, V lost 0 bases, and 8 bases had no gene match. CDR3 bases: TGCAGCGTTGAAGATCACAGGGGAAGAGGTGGCTACACCTTC. Its protein is CSVEDHRGRGGYTF.

The chain employs TRBV24-1 and TRBJ2-2; D unresolved. Trimming took off 4 bases at V and 6 bases at J, with 11 bases between the two ends. The CDR3 is 14 amino acids. Germline CDR1 KGHDR, CDR2 SFDVKD. Here the CDR3 reads CATSDLDRPGELFF. CDR3 bases: TGTGCCACCAGTGACCTGGACCGCCCCGGGGAGCTGTTTTTT.

In this sample, this clonotype turned up once. This chain joins TRBV20-1 and TRBJ2-1; 13 nucleotides line up with TRBD2. Trimming took 6 bases from V and 8 from J; bases not matched to a gene: 4. The CDR3 is made up of 13 amino acids. CDR1 DFQATT and CDR2 SNEGSKA come from the germline V gene (reference sequence). DNA of the CDR3: TGCAGTGCCACTAGCGGGGGGGCGCATGAGCAGTTCTTC. The encoded protein is CSATSGGAHEQFF.

This chain uses TRBV6-6 with TRBJ2-7; no clear D. CDR3 length: 12 amino acids. Trimming stripped 5 bases from V and 3 bases from J, with 8 bases between. Germline CDR1 reads MNHNY; CDR2 reads SVGAGI (reference sequence). Here the CDR3 DNA reads TGTGCCAGCAGTACAGACTTCTACGAGCAGTACTTC. Its translation: CASSTDFYEQYF.

V gene TRBV5-6 combines with J gene TRBJ2-7; TRBD2 is a possible D gene (5 bases). The germline CDR1 and CDR2 sequences are SGHDT and YYEEEE. This CDR3 is 16 amino acids long. V was pared by 0 bases and J by 3 bases, with 16 bases between. CDR3 region: CASSLDSGNVNYEQYF. CDR3 in DNA: TGTGCCAGCAGCTTGGATTCGGGAAACGTCAACTACGAGCAGTACTTC.

The gene calls are TRBV12-3 or TRBV12-4 and TRBJ1-1; TRBD1 is a possible D gene (6 bases). V gave up 6 bases and J gave up 3 bases, with 20 bases separating them. The CDR3 length is 16 residues. The CDR3 spells CASSEGQPRGYTEAFF. For the CDR3, the DNA is TGTGCCAGCAGCGAAGGACAGCCGAGGGGGTACACTGAAGCTTTCTTT.

This clonotype turned up a few times. The chain has TRBV27 and TRBJ1-5; maybe TRBD1 (6 bases). Germline CDR1 MNHEY, CDR2 SMNVEV (reference sequence). Trimming removed 5 bases from V and 5 bases from J, with 19 bases in between. The CDR3 length is 16 residues. The chain's CDR3 is CASSPAADRSYQPQHF. The CDR3 DNA follows: TGTGCCAGCAGTCCCGCGGCCGACAGGAGCTATCAGCCCCAGCATTTT.

The rearrangement links TRBV20-1 to TRBJ2-1, with 9 bases lining up with TRBD2. After removal of 0 bases from V and 5 bases from J, the junction contained 20 bases not matched to a gene. The germline gives CDR1 DFQATT, CDR2 SNEGSKA (reference sequence). The CDR3 is made up of 20 amino acids. For the CDR3, the DNA is TGCAGTGCTAGAGATCGAGACAAAGCGGGGGGCACTAAGGCCCACAATGAGCAGTTCTTC. Protein product: CSARDRDKAGGTKAHNEQFF.

The J gene is TRBJ2-1, the V gene TRBV20-1; the D gene is possibly TRBD2 (6 bases). Germline V lookup: CDR1 DFQATT, CDR2 SNEGSKA (reference sequence). The CDR3 is made up of 15 amino acids. Trimming stripped 0 bases from V and 7 bases from J, with 16 bases between. The CDR3 region has the DNA TGCAGTGCTAGAGATTACCCGGCGGAGGGGAATGAGCAGTTCTTC. This sequence encodes CSARDYPAEGNEQFF.

This CDR3 reads CASSDRESTGELFF. CDR3 DNA: TGTGCCAGCAGCGACAGGGAAAGCACCGGGGAGCTGTTTTTT. The chain recombines TRBV11-1 with TRBJ2-2, with 7 bases matching TRBD1. The CDR3 covers 14 residues. J gave up 4 bases and V 5 bases, and 4 bases lay outside the gene matches. Germline V gene sequence: CDR1 SGHAT, CDR2 FQDESV (reference sequence).

The gene calls are TRBV6-5 and TRBJ2-1; D possibly corresponds to TRBD2 (5 bases). The V and J ends lost 3 bases and 4 bases respectively, with 10 bases between them. The germline gives CDR1 MNHEY, CDR2 SVGAGI. The CDR3 has 14 residues. CDR3 sequence (DNA): TGTGCCAGCAGTTATGAGGGAAATTACAATGAGCAGTTCTTC. It codes for CASSYEGNYNEQFF.

The sample holds a few counts of this clonotype. This chain connects TRBV24-1 to TRBJ2-1; 9 positions match TRBD2. Germline V lookup: CDR1 KGHDR, CDR2 SFDVKD. V lost 4 bases, J lost 3 bases, and 6 bases stayed unmatched. This CDR3 contains 16 residues. CDR3 DNA sequence: TGTGCCACCAGTGACTTGAGCGGGGGGATCTACAATGAGCAGTTCTTC. The encoded protein is CATSDLSGGIYNEQFF.

The J gene is TRBJ2-5, the V gene TRBV7-3; a weak D match, TRBD2 (6 bases). The germline CDR1 and CDR2 sequences are SGHTA and FQGTGA. The CDR3 extends over 15 amino acids. Deletions cut 3 bases from V and 0 bases from J, with 11 bases between. The DNA of the CDR3 is TGTGCCAGCAGCTTGTTCGGGGAGGACCAAGAGACCCAGTACTTC. Amino acid sequence: CASSLFGEDQETQYF.

This clonotype was counted a few times. The chain uses TRBV7-2 and TRBJ2-4; D is possibly TRBD1 or TRBD2 (5 bases each). The germline V and J ends were trimmed by 7 bases and 0 bases, with 13 bases remaining between them. CDR1 and CDR2 from the germline V gene are SGHTA and FQGNSA. This CDR3 spans 15 amino acids. The CDR3 DNA reads TGTGCCAGCAAAGTCACAGGAGGAGCCAAAAACATTCAGTACTTC. Protein sequence: CASKVTGGAKNIQYF.

V usage is TRBV20-1 and J usage is TRBJ2-3; 7 bases are shared with TRBD1. Losses at the gene ends were 6 bases for V and 2 bases for J; bases not matched to a gene: 8. Per the germline V gene, CDR1 is DFQATT and CDR2 is SNEGSKA (reference sequence). The CDR3 covers 14 residues. CDR3 loop: CSAPKDRYTDTQYF. The CDR3 DNA follows: TGCAGTGCCCCGAAGGACAGGTACACAGATACGCAGTATTTT.

This clonotype was observed a few times. This rearrangement joins TRBV4-1 to TRBJ2-5, with D possibly matching TRBD2 (7 bases). The CDR3 has 15 amino acids. Germline V CDR1 and CDR2: MGHRA, YSYEKL. V was shortened by 4 bases and J by 4 bases, with 16 bases between the two germline ends. The CDR3 bases are TGCGCCAGCAGCCCCAGAGGGGGGGCCGGAGAGACCCAGTACTTC. It codes for CASSPRGGAGETQYF.